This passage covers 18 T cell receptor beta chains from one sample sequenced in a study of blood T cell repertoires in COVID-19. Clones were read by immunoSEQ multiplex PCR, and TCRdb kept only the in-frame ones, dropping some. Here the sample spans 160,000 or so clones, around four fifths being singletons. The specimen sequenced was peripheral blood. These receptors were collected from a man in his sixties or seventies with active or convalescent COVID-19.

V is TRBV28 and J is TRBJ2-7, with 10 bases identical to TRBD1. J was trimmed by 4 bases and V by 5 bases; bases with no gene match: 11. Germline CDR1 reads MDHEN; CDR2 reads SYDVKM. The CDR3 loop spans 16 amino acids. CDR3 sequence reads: CASSPSGQGRGYEQYF. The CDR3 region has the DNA TGTGCCAGCAGTCCCTCGGGACAGGGGAGAGGGTACGAGCAGTACTTC.

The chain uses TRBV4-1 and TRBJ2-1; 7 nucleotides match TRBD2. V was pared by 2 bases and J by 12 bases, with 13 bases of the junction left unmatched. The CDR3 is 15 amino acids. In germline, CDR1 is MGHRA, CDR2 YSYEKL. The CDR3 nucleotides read TGCGCCAGCAGCCAACTCTGGGAGGGCCGGTCTTCGCAGTTCTTC. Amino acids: CASSQLWEGRSSQFF.

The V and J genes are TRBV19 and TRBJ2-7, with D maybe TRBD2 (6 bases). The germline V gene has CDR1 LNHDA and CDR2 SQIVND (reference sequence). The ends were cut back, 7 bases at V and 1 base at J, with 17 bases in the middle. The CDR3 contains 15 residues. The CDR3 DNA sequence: TGTGCCAGTAAGGAGGGGAAGGGCCTTTCCTACGAGCAGTACTTC. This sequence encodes CASKEGKGLSYEQYF.

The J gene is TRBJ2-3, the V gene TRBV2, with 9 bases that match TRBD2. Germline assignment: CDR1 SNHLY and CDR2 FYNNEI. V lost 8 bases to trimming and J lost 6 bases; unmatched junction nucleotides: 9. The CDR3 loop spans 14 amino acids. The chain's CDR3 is CASAGAGGTDTQYF. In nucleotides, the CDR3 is TGTGCCAGCGCCGGCGCGGGGGGGACTGATACGCAGTATTTT.

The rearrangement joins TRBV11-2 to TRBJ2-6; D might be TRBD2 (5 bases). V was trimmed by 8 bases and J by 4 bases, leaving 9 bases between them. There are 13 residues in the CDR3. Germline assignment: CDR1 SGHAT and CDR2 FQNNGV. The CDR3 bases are TGTGCCAGCCGGGGTGCCGGGGCCAACGTCCTGACTTTC. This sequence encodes CASRGAGANVLTF.

This CDR3 is CSASWGREETQYF. CDR3 coding DNA: TGCAGTGCTAGTTGGGGCAGGGAAGAGACCCAGTACTTC. The V call is TRBV20-1, the J call TRBJ2-5, with D perhaps matching TRBD1 (5 bases). Germline CDR1 reads DFQATT; CDR2 reads SNEGSKA (reference sequence). The CDR3 is made up of 13 amino acids. With 3 bases removed from V and 3 bases from J, the gap between germline ends came to 11 bases.

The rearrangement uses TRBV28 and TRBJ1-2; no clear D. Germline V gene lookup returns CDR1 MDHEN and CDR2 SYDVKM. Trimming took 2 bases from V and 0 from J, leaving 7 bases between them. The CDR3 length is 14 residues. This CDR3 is CASSLEAANYGYTF. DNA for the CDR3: TGTGCCAGCAGTTTAGAGGCAGCTAACTATGGCTACACCTTC.

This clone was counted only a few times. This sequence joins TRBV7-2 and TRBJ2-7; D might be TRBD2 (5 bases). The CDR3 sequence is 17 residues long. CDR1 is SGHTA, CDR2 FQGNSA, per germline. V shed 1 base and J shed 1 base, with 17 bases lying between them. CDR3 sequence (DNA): TGTGCCAGCAGCTTAGACGGAGGACTCACGCTTTCCTACGAGCAGTACTTC. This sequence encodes CASSLDGGLTLSYEQYF.

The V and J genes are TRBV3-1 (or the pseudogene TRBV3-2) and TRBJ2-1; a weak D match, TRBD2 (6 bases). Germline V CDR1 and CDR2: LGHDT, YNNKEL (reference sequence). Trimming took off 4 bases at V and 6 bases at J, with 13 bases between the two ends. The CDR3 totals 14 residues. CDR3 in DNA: TGTGCCAGCAGCCCCGCCGGAGGGCTCAATGAGCAGTTCTTC. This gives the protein CASSPAGGLNEQFF.

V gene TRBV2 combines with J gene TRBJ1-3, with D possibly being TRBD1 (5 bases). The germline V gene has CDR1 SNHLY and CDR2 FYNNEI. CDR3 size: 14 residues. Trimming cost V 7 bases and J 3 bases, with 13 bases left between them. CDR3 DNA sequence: TGTGCCAGCAAGCGCCAGGGAGGTGGAAACACCATATATTTT. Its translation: CASKRQGGGNTIYF.

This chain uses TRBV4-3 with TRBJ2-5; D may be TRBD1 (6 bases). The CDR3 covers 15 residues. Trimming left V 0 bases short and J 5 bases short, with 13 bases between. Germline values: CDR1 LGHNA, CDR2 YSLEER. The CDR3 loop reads CASSQDWARGETQYF. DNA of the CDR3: TGCGCCAGCAGCCAAGATTGGGCTAGGGGGGAGACCCAGTACTTC.

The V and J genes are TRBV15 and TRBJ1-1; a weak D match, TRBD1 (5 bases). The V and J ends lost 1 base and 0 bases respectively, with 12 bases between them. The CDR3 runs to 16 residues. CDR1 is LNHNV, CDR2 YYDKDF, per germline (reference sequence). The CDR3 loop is CATSRGKGTLNTEAFF. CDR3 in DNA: TGTGCCACCAGCAGAGGGAAGGGGACTTTGAACACTGAAGCTTTCTTT.

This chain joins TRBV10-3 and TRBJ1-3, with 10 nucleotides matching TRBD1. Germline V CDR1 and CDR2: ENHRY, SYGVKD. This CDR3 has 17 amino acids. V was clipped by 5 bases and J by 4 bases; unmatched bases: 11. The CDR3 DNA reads TGTGCCATCAGTCCAATCTGGGGACAGGGGAGGGGAAACACCATATATTTT. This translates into CAISPIWGQGRGNTIYF.

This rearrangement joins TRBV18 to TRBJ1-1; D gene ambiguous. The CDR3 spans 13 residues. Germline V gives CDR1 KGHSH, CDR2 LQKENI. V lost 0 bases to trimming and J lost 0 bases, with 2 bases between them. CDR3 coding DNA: TGTGCCAGCTCACCACCCTTGAACACTGAAGCTTTCTTT. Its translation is CASSPPLNTEAFF.

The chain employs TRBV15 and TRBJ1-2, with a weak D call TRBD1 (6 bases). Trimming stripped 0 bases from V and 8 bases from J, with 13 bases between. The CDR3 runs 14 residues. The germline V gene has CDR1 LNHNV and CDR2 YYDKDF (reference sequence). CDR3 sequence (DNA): TGTGCCACCAGCAGAGATCTGGGGGCGCGGGGCTACACCTTC. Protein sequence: CATSRDLGARGYTF.

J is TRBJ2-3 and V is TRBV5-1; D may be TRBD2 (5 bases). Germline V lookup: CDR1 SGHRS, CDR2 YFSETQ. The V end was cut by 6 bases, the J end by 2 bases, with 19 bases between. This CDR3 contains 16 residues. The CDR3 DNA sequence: TGCGCCAGCACCAGGAGGCTGGTCGGCCACACAGATACGCAGTATTTT. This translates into CASTRRLVGHTDTQYF. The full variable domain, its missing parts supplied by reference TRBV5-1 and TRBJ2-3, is KAGVTQTPRYLIKTRGQQVTLSCSPISGHRSVSWYQQTPGQGLQFLFEYFSETQRNKGNFPGRFSGRQFSNSRSEMNVSTLELGDSALYLCASTRRLVGHTDTQYFGPGTRLTVL.

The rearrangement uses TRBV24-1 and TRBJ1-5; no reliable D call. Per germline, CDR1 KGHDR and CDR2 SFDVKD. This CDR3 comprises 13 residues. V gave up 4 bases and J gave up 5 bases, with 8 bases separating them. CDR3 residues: CATSETGDQPQHF. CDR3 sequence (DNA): TGTGCCACCAGTGAGACTGGCGATCAGCCCCAGCATTTT.

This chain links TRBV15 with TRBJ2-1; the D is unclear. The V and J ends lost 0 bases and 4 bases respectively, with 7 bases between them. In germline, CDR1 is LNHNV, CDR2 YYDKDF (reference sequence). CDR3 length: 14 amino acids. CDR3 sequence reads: CATSREMSYNEQFF. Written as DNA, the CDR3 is TGTGCCACCAGCAGAGAAATGAGTTACAATGAGCAGTTCTTC.